These 6 T cell receptor beta chains were all obtained from the same sample, sequenced in a study of radiotherapy plus CTLA-4 blockade in lung cancer (dated 2018 in TCRdb). The library was obtained by the immunoSEQ multiplex PCR assay. In TCRdb, the immuneACCESS table is reduced to in-frame sequences with V and J assigned. These tables do not hold every clone; where another copy was compared, an unresolved V gene accounts for under half, and the others remain unexplained. This sample lists roughly 78,000 clones; around 82% were detected once. Of the sample, around 7% falls within the top ten clones. This sample comprised peripheral blood, obtained from a patient treated with radiotherapy plus ipilimumab. The receptors come from a human donor with non-small cell lung cancer who had a complete response to radiotherapy plus ipilimumab.

The V and J genes are TRBV7-9 and TRBJ2-5; no clear D gene. Germline CDR1 reads SEHNR; CDR2 reads FQNEAQ (reference sequence). This CDR3 is built from 15 residues. Trimming pared 1 base from V and 5 bases from J, leaving 14 bases between. CDR3 sequence (DNA): TGTGCCAGCAGCTTAGGCGGCAGTATGGGGGAGACCCAGTACTTC. Protein product: CASSLGGSMGETQYF.

This clone has more than one count but fewer than ten. The chain links TRBV19 to TRBJ2-5, with TRBD1 identical over 7 bases. Germline values: CDR1 LNHDA, CDR2 SQIVND (reference sequence). The V and J ends lost 5 bases and 4 bases, in that order; junction bases with no gene match: 4. The CDR3 extends over 13 amino acids. The CDR3 protein is CASSPGQAETQYF. CDR3 DNA sequence: TGTGCCAGTAGTCCCGGACAGGCAGAGACCCAGTACTTC.

The chain recombines TRBV28 with TRBJ2-3; no clear D gene. This CDR3 spans 13 amino acids. Trimming left V 6 bases short and J 5 bases short, with 12 bases between. From germline, CDR1 is MDHEN and CDR2 SYDVKM. CDR3 DNA: TGTGCCAGCAGCACCCCATCTATAGATACGCAGTATTTT. Amino acids: CASSTPSIDTQYF. Variable domain in full (rest from reference TRBV28 and TRBJ2-3): DVKVTQSSRYLVKRTGEKVFLECVQDMDHENMFWYRQDPGLGLRLIYFSYDVKMKEKGDIPEGYSVSREKKERFSLILESASTNQTSMYLCASSTPSIDTQYFGPGTRLTVL.

With respect to this clone: Relative to the germline gene, one junction end is altered; a read error may explain this. V and J are TRBV7-7 and TRBJ2-7; the match to TRBD1 covers 8 bases. The CDR3 has 16 residues. Germline V gives CDR1 SSHAT, CDR2 FNYEAQ (reference sequence). CDR3 amino acids: CASSLVGTGITYEQYF. DNA of the CDR3: TGTGCTAGCAGCTTAGTCGGGACAGGTATCACCTACGAGCAGTACTTC.

The sample holds a few counts of this clone. The genes are TRBV28 and TRBJ1-2; TRBD1 matches at 9 bases. V shed 6 bases, J shed 6 bases, and the junction held 11 bases outside the gene matches. The CDR3 length is 15 residues. Germline CDR1 MDHEN, CDR2 SYDVKM. The CDR3 sequence is CASRLTGTGLNGYTF. The CDR3 DNA sequence: TGTGCCAGCAGACTAACCGGGACAGGGCTAAATGGCTACACCTTC.

This chain links TRBV19 with TRBJ1-2; 7 bases are shared with TRBD1. V trimming: 3 bases; J trimming: 4 bases; junction bases outside the gene matches: 8. The CDR3 loop spans 15 amino acids. Germline V CDR1 and CDR2: LNHDA, SQIVND (reference sequence). DNA for the CDR3: TGTGCCAGTAGTATTCTTCCAGGGGGGAGCTATGGCTACACCTTC. Translating gives CASSILPGGSYGYTF.